This T cell receptor beta chain is drawn from a study of read filtering for tumor transcriptome and immune sequencing. Study-level background: Patients were 17 male and about 15 female, mean age around 70 years, range roughly 47 to 80. DNase treatment preceded whole-transcriptome library preparation.

The CDR3 is made up of 14 amino acids. V was pared by 6 bases and J by 9 bases, with 21 bases between. Germline V gene data show CDR1 as DFQATT and CDR2 as SNEGSKA (reference sequence). This clonotype is medium-sized within its sample. Antigen specificity is unknown. From 400 to 450 ng of RNA, a library with molecular barcoded alpha/delta and beta/gamma adaptors was made. One entry per CDR3 protein, called by TCRdb with MiXCR from the reads. The sample lists approximately 9,800 distinct CDR3 sequences, roughly 15% occurring once. Whole-study results and caveats: Sorted CD138-negative bone marrow cells were not purified T cells.

The sample consisted of a population of CD138-negative cells sorted from bone marrow. This clonotype was sampled from a donor aged 40 or over with multiple myeloma. The V call is TRBV20-1, the J call TRBJ2-1; the D call may be TRBD1 or TRBD2 (5 bases each). The CDR3 protein is CSASQTGGSIEQFF. CDR3 nucleotide sequence: TGCAGTGCCAGTCAGACTGGGGGTAGTATTGAGCAGTTCTTC.